This T cell receptor (beta chain) was captured by sequencing in a study of CD8 T cells in Susac syndrome. Reverse transcription used about 0.45 to 1 ug RNA and random hexamers. From the immunoSEQ multiplex PCR reads, TCRdb called clonotypes with MiXCR, one entry per CDR3 protein. The sample includes more than 250,000 distinct CDR3 sequences, roughly nine tenths of them seen just once. This CDR3 is built from 14 residues. Trimming cost V 8 bases and J 4 bases, with 15 bases left between them. Germline V lookup: CDR1 ENHRY, CDR2 SYGVKD. The specimen was CD4+ T cells from PBMCs. This TCR was sampled from a human donor with multiple sclerosis. The chain carries TRBV10-3 and TRBJ1-3; TRBD1 is a possible D gene (5 bases). CDR3 region: CAIGRDGPGNTIYF. DNA for the CDR3: TGTGCCATCGGGAGGGACGGACCGGGAAACACCATATATTTT.